A selection of T cell receptor beta chains follows, all from one sample in a study of Ad26.COV2.S vaccination and SARS-CoV-2 variants. The repertoire was sequenced with immunoSEQ multiplex PCR; TCRdb's copy has only in-frame clones and lacks some. This repertoire shows hundreds of thousands of clones, around four fifths found once; its top ten account for around 7%. The sample in question was peripheral blood, obtained in a trial of Ad26.COV2.S vaccine versus placebo. The receptors derive from a person aged 18 to 59 who received the Ad26.COV2.S COVID-19 vaccine or a placebo. The CDR3 runs from the conserved cysteine through the conserved F or W. The order of the fields is clone size, V gene, D gene, J gene, CDR3 protein, CDR3 DNA. The D gene is left open where the match is weak. A row's size may be missing; if present it is once, few, many or a size class.

.	TRBV14	.	TRBJ1-1	CASSRGVIHHRAPEAFF	TGTGCCAGCAGCCGGGGGGTTATTCATCATCGCGCCCCTGAAGCTTTCTTT
.	TRBV14	.	TRBJ2-1	CASSQDLGNEQFF	TGTGCCAGCAGCCAAGATCTGGGGAATGAGCAGTTCTTC
few	TRBV5-6	.	TRBJ1-5	CASSLTGPNQPQHF	TGTGCCAGCAGCTTAACAGGGCCAAATCAGCCCCAGCATTTT
.	TRBV28	.	TRBJ2-4	CASSGGLALVQYF	TGTGCCAGCAGTGGGGGCCTTGCTTTAGTTCAGTACTTC
once	TRBV19	TRBD1	TRBJ1-1	CATGQGNTEAFF	TGTGCCACTGGACAGGGGAACACTGAAGCTTTCTTT
.	TRBV25-1	.	TRBJ1-3	CASRGARNTIYF	TGTGCCAGCAGAGGGGCGAGAAACACCATATATTTT
.	TRBV30	.	TRBJ1-2	CAWSGIQAGYTF	TGTGCCTGGAGTGGGATACAGGCTGGCTACACCTTC
.	TRBV19	.	TRBJ1-6	CASRPGETYNSPLHF	TGTGCCAGTAGGCCAGGGGAGACCTATAATTCACCCCTCCACTTT
many	TRBV6-6	.	TRBJ2-1	CASSYSSQGSGEQFF	TGTGCCAGCAGTTACTCGAGCCAGGGATCAGGAGAGCAGTTCTTC
many	TRBV3-1/TRBV3-2	.	TRBJ1-5	CASRSGEGGNQPQHF	TGTGCCAGCAGATCAGGGGAAGGGGGCAATCAGCCCCAGCATTTT
few	TRBV19	.	TRBJ2-7	CASSPTGTKSYEQYF	TGTGCCAGTAGCCCGACGGGGACCAAGTCCTACGAGCAGTACTTC
.	TRBV7-2	.	TRBJ2-1	CASSLAGDYNEQFF	TGTGCCAGCAGCTTAGCAGGGGACTACAATGAGCAGTTCTTC
.	TRBV19	.	TRBJ1-2	CASSKQPNYGYTF	TGTGCCAGTAGTAAACAGCCTAACTATGGCTACACCTTC
.	TRBV28	.	TRBJ1-2	CASSLEGYGYTF	TGTGCCAGCAGTTTAGAGGGCTATGGCTACACCTTC
.	TRBV18	TRBD2	TRBJ2-3	CASSPPGTSRTDTQYF	TGTGCCAGCTCACCACCGGGGACTAGCCGCACAGATACGCAGTATTTT
.	TRBV28	TRBD2	TRBJ2-3	CASSSRLAGAGDTQYF	TGTGCCAGCAGTTCTCGACTAGCGGGAGCGGGAGATACGCAGTATTTT
.	TRBV5-1	.	TRBJ2-1	CASSRGGGDEQFF	TGCGCCTCAAGCCGGGGTGGCGGAGATGAGCAGTTCTTC